This T cell receptor (beta chain) was obtained from a study of molecular identifiers for immune sequencing clone quantification. In its sample, this clonotype was seen a few times. Antigen unknown. Input for naive CD8 libraries was 20,000 to 1,000,000 sorted cells; the RNA fraction used was 10%, 30% or 50%. Sorting isolated naive CD8 T cells as CD8+CD4-CCR7+CD45RA+ events. It was with previously described methods and listed TCR primers that bulk TCR libraries were made. TCRdb redid the calling of the PCR reads with MiXCR, one entry per CDR3 protein. Here the sample spans approximately 590,000 distinct CDR3 sequences, less than 30% being singletons. The study, taken as a whole, reports: Amid 750,000 to 1,000,000 naive cells, spiked Jurkat TCR RNA from one cell was reportedly still detectable.

J was trimmed by 5 bases and V by 2 bases; bases with no gene match: 8. This CDR3 has 16 residues. The germline CDR1 and CDR2 sequences are SGHVS and FNYEAQ. This TCR was sampled from a human donor in good health. Some libraries in this study had Jurkat cell RNA spiked in. The sequencing input was naive CD8+ T cells from blood, with Jurkat cell RNA spiked in. The subset: FACS-sorted CD8+CD4-CCR7+CD45RA+ naive T cells. This rearrangement joins TRBV7-6 to TRBJ2-5; TRBD1 agrees at 10 bases. This chain's CDR3 is CASSLIGTGVDETQYF. The CDR3 DNA sequence: TGTGCCAGCAGCTTAATCGGGACAGGGGTTGACGAGACCCAGTACTTC.